The present T cell receptor (beta chain) was sequenced within a study of T cell repertoires in cytomegalovirus infection. Study in general: Indications of both CMV infection and matching HLA type were provided by public TCR beta signatures.

The study, taken as a whole, reports: It was HLA-C-restricted CMV-specific TCR beta clonotypes that dominated the response ex vivo.

This clonotype occurred a few times. What it recognizes is unknown. Via MiXCR, TCRdb re-called the reads, giving one row per CDR3 protein. The repertoire consists of some 500,000 distinct CDR3 sequences, with over 35% occurring once and the leading ten covering 48%. This sequence was found in a human donor in good health (CMV status not recorded). Some clones in this sample may be carry-over from other donors' samples. The sequenced sample was cultured PBMCs, obtained from culture after CMV antigen stimulation.

In nucleotides, the CDR3 is TGTGCCAGCAGTGAAAGTCTAAGCTCCACCACAGATACGCAGTATTTT. Its translation is CASSESLSSTTDTQYF. The rearrangement uses TRBV6-1 and TRBJ2-3; D is ambiguous. The CDR3 consists of 16 residues. From germline, CDR1 is MNHNS and CDR2 SASEGT. Deletions cut 2 bases from V and 2 bases from J, with 14 bases between.